The text below deals with one T cell receptor (beta chain). The data stem from a study of blood T cell repertoires in COVID-19. Study context: Spain, Italy and the United States supplied samples that represented acute and convalescent COVID-19. Nucleic acid was either cDNA or gDNA, and it came from T cells, B-cell-depleted T cells, or PBMCs.

Participants were aged about 18 to 90 years, lived in 25 or so US areas, and enrolled virtually. The germline CDR1 and CDR2 sequences are MGHRA and YSYEKL. The CDR3 sequence is 17 residues long. V dropped 0 bases and J dropped 6; count of bases not matched to a gene: 10. Original data processing: Nucleated cell counts were estimated from reference gene primer amplification. Here immunoSEQ multiplex PCR was the method, and the copy in TCRdb shows in-frame clones only, minus some. That table is the source of V, J and clone size, and D and trimming were worked out from the DNA. The sample has around 280,000 clones; roughly 90% are singletons.

The specimen sequenced was PBMCs or T cells enriched from blood (not recorded which). The chain carries TRBV4-1 and TRBJ1-4; 7 bases map to TRBD1. The clonotype comes from a woman younger than 35 with acute COVID-19. The CDR3 DNA follows: TGCGCCAGCAGCCAAGATCCCGACAGGGTGGGATATGAAAAACTGTTTTTT. Translated, it gives CASSQDPDRVGYEKLFF.